The clone carrying this T cell receptor (beta chain) has more than one count but fewer than ten. Its specificity is not known. This sample was taken from a study of response to subunit inactivated influenza vaccine. V gave up 2 bases and J gave up 8 bases; unmatched junction bases: 5. This CDR3 contains 15 residues. Per germline, CDR1 SGHRS and CDR2 YFSETQ. Findings and caveats of the study: Each seasonal influenza vaccination, the authors suggested, recruits few new T cells.

TCRdb re-derived calls from the RT-PCR reads in MiXCR, one entry per CDR3 protein. Found here are around 180,000 distinct CDR3 sequences, 9.2% of them singletons; the top ten hold 9.5% to 13%. The sample was non-naive T cells sorted from PBMCs, taken on the day of vaccination. This clonotype was sampled from a man in his forties or fifties who received an inactivated influenza vaccine. The V gene is TRBV5-1, the J gene TRBJ2-1, with 12 bases lining up with TRBD1. The CDR3 protein is CASSFRDRGLDEQFF. The CDR3 DNA sequence: TGCGCCAGCAGCTTCCGGGACAGGGGGCTCGATGAGCAGTTCTTC.